The 15 T cell receptor beta chains below all came from one sample that was sequenced in a study of blood T cell repertoires in COVID-19. Sequencing used immunoSEQ multiplex PCR; TCRdb keeps in-frame clones, though not all of them. The sample has 200,000 to 300,000 clones, 86% seen once. Sequencing input: PBMCs or T cells enriched from blood (not recorded which). These receptors all come from a woman in her thirties or forties with acute COVID-19.

V is TRBV6-6 and J is TRBJ2-7; TRBD2 aligns across 13 bases. The V gene end was trimmed by 5 bases and the J gene end by 5 bases; junction bases not matched to a gene: 6. Germline lookup yields CDR1 MNHNY and CDR2 SVGAGI (reference sequence). The CDR3 is 15 amino acids. CDR3 protein: CASSPRGLAGNEQYF. The CDR3, as DNA: TGTGCCAGCAGTCCAAGGGGACTAGCGGGAAACGAGCAGTACTTC.

The rearrangement links TRBV29-1 to TRBJ1-4; possibly TRBD1 for D (6 bases). V lost 8 bases and J lost 5, with 15 bases in between. This CDR3 has 13 amino acids. Per the germline V gene, CDR1 is SQVTM and CDR2 is ANQGSEA. CDR3 protein: CSSRGGANEKLFF. The CDR3 bases are TGCAGCTCGAGAGGGGGGGCAAATGAAAAACTGTTTTTT. Full variable domain (outside the CDR3, taken from reference TRBV29-1 and TRBJ1-4): SAVISQKPSRDICQRGTSLTIQCQVDSQVTMMFWYRQQPGQSLTLIATANQGSEATYESGFVIDKFPISRPNLTFSTLTVSNMSPEDSSIYLCSSRGGANEKLFFGSGTQLSVL.

V gene TRBV19 combines with J gene TRBJ1-5, with 7 bases fitting TRBD1. Germline CDR1 and CDR2: LNHDA and SQIVND (reference sequence). This CDR3 contains 15 residues. V lost 7 bases and J lost 2; bases outside the gene matches: 8. The CDR3 DNA reads TGTGCCAGTAAGGCTAGGGGGCAGGGCAATCAGCCCCAGCATTTT. It translates to CASKARGQGNQPQHF.

This rearrangement joins TRBV9 to TRBJ2-1, with a possible D match to TRBD2 (6 bases). The V gene's germline CDR1 is SGDLS and CDR2 YYNGEE. Trimming cost V 3 bases and J 3 bases, with 13 bases left between them. This CDR3 comprises 15 residues. In DNA, the CDR3 is TGTGCCAGCAGCGCCGGGACTGACCACTACAATGAGCAGTTCTTC. Its translation is CASSAGTDHYNEQFF.

J is TRBJ2-1 and V is TRBV30; 10 nucleotides match TRBD2. The V segment lost 1 base and the J segment 7 bases; nucleotides outside the gene matches: 10. Germline assignment: CDR1 GTSNPN and CDR2 SVGIG (reference sequence). The length of the CDR3 is 16 residues. The CDR3 reads CAWSARLAGGFNEQFF. In nucleotides, the CDR3 is TGTGCCTGGAGTGCACGACTAGCGGGCGGTTTTAATGAGCAGTTCTTC. Drawing the rest from reference TRBV30 and TRBJ2-1, the complete variable domain is SQTIHQWPATLVQPVGSPLSLECTVEGTSNPNLYWYRQAAGRGLQLLFYSVGIGQISSEVPQNLSASRPQDRQFILSSKKLLLSDSGFYLCAWSARLAGGFNEQFFGPGTRLTVL.

V is TRBV15 and J is TRBJ2-1, with TRBD2 as a possible D gene (5 bases). Germline V CDR1 and CDR2: LNHNV, YYDKDF (reference sequence). Trimming left V 1 base short and J 5 bases short, with 15 bases between. This CDR3 comprises 16 residues. CDR3: CATSRGGRLADNEQFF. In nucleotides, the CDR3 is TGTGCCACCAGCAGAGGAGGGCGGCTCGCAGACAATGAGCAGTTCTTC.

V is TRBV19 and J is TRBJ1-1; 8 nucleotides match TRBD1. Germline loops: CDR1 LNHDA, CDR2 SQIVND (reference sequence). After removal of 1 base from V and 8 bases from J, the junction contained 6 bases not matched to a gene. The CDR3 extends over 14 amino acids. Here the CDR3 DNA reads TGTGCCAGTAGTATAGCCGGACAGGGTGCCGAAGCTTTCTTT. This encodes CASSIAGQGAEAFF. Complete variable domain (other parts from reference TRBV19 and TRBJ1-1): DGGITQSPKYLFRKEGQNVTLSCEQNLNHDAMYWYRQDPGQGLRLIYYSQIVNDFQKGDIAEGYSVSREKKESFPLTVTSAQKNPTAFYLCASSIAGQGAEAFFGQGTRLTVV.

This chain links TRBV5-5 with TRBJ2-7; 15 bases map to TRBD2. CDR1 and CDR2 from the germline V gene are SGHKS and YYEKEE (reference sequence). The V and J ends lost 4 bases and 4 bases, in that order; junction bases with no gene match: 6. CDR3 length: 16 amino acids. The DNA for the CDR3 is TGTGCCAGCAGCGATTATGGACTAGCGGGAGGGTACGAGCAGTACTTC. This encodes CASSDYGLAGGYEQYF. Together with reference TRBV5-5 and TRBJ2-7, the CDR3 gives the full variable domain: DAGVTQSPTHLIKTRGQQVTLRCSPISGHKSVSWYQQVLGQGPQFIFQYYEKEERGRGNFPDRFSARQFPNYSSELNVNALLLGDSALYLCASSDYGLAGGYEQYFGPGTRLTVT.

The V call is TRBV2, the J call TRBJ1-6, with unresolved D. Germline V gene sequence: CDR1 SNHLY, CDR2 FYNNEI. V lost 3 bases, J lost 6 bases, and 3 bases lay in between. This CDR3 is built from 12 residues. The CDR3 nucleotides are TGTGCCAGCAGTGACAGTAATTCACCCCTCCACTTT. The encoded protein is CASSDSNSPLHF.

The rearrangement uses TRBV11-1 and TRBJ1-2, with a possible D match to TRBD1 (5 bases). Germline CDR1 is SGHAT and CDR2 is FQDESV (reference sequence). Trimming took off 5 bases at V and 4 bases at J, with 11 bases between the two ends. The CDR3 covers 13 residues. CDR3 loop: CASSRDSLYGYTF. The CDR3 region has the DNA TGTGCCAGCAGCCGAGACAGTCTCTATGGCTACACCTTC.

V is TRBV7-3 and J is TRBJ2-1; D gene unclear. The CDR3 runs to 11 residues. V lost 8 bases to trimming and J lost 6 bases, with 8 bases between them. CDR1 and CDR2 (germline): SGHTA, FQGTGA. The CDR3 coding sequence is TGTGCCAGCTCGTCCGGCAATGAGCAGTTCTTC. It encodes CASSSGNEQFF. The whole variable domain, remainder taken from reference TRBV7-3 and TRBJ2-1, is GAGVSQTPSNKVTEKGKYVELRCDPISGHTALYWYRQSLGQGPEFLIYFQGTGAADDSGLPNDRFFAVRPEGSVSTLKIQRTERGDSAVYLCASSSGNEQFFGPGTRLTVL.

The rearrangement uses TRBV2 and TRBJ2-3; tentatively, D is TRBD1 (6 bases). The CDR3 has 14 amino acids. Trimming took off 2 bases at V and 2 bases at J, with 8 bases between the two ends. Germline V CDR1 and CDR2: SNHLY, FYNNEI. CDR3 nucleotide sequence: TGTGCCAGCAGTGAAAGACAGGCCACAGATACGCAGTATTTT. It encodes CASSERQATDTQYF.

This chain uses TRBV30 with TRBJ2-7; 16 nucleotides line up with TRBD2. V lost 0 bases, J lost 3 bases, and 8 bases stayed unmatched. The germline V gene has CDR1 GTSNPN and CDR2 SVGIG (reference sequence). This CDR3 has 18 residues. In DNA form, the CDR3 reads TGTGCCTGGAGTGTATCCGGGACTAGCGGGAGGGTCTGCTACGAGCAGTACTTC. As protein: CAWSVSGTSGRVCYEQYF. The full variable domain, in which reference TRBV30 and TRBJ2-7 provide the parts outside the CDR3, is SQTIHQWPATLVQPVGSPLSLECTVEGTSNPNLYWYRQAAGRGLQLLFYSVGIGQISSEVPQNLSASRPQDRQFILSSKKLLLSDSGFYLCAWSVSGTSGRVCYEQYFGPGTRLTVT.

The V and J genes are TRBV6-5 and TRBJ1-2; 9 nucleotides agree with TRBD1. J was trimmed by 5 bases and V by 7 bases; bases with no gene match: 2. The CDR3 runs to 12 residues. CDR1 MNHEY and CDR2 SVGAGI come from the germline V gene. CDR3 region: CASIGQGYGYTF. CDR3 in DNA: TGTGCCAGCATCGGACAGGGGTATGGCTACACCTTC.

The J gene is TRBJ2-1, the V gene TRBV18, with 11 bases that match TRBD2. The CDR3 is 17 amino acids. CDR1 and CDR2 from the germline V gene are KGHSH and LQKENI. J was trimmed by 7 bases and V by 2 bases; bases with no gene match: 10. CDR3 region: CASSPVPLAGGVNEQFF. For the CDR3, the DNA is TGTGCCAGCTCACCAGTCCCGCTAGCGGGAGGCGTAAATGAGCAGTTCTTC.